This T cell receptor (beta chain) was sequenced during a study of shared clonotypes between healthy human individuals. In the study overall: CD4 naive and memory got three plates each, CD8 naive two, CD8 memory one. General study results and limits: The sharing of roughly 5% of naive CD4 clonotypes was seen across a few donors. Generation probabilities were higher for clonotypes shared across all four sorted-subset donors than for unshared ones.

The repertoire was sequenced with immunoSEQ multiplex PCR; TCRdb's copy has only in-frame clones and lacks some. The data contain about 960,000 clones, more than 75% of them singletons. V gave up 1 base and J gave up 4 bases, with 13 bases separating them. CDR1 is MNHNS, CDR2 SASEGT, per germline. The CDR3 is 15 residues long. As concerns this clone: Its antigen is unidentified.

Material: memory CD4+ T cells sorted from blood. The subset: CD45RA-negative fraction. The chain joins TRBV6-1 to TRBJ1-2, with D tentatively TRBD1 (6 bases). The clonotype was recovered from a man aged 18 to 30 in good health. The CDR3 DNA is TGTGCCAGCAGTGAAGGGGCCGAAGGGGGCTATGGCTACACCTTC. Its protein product is CASSEGAEGGYGYTF.